Following are 20 T cell receptor beta chains from one sample sequenced in a study of read filtering for tumor transcriptome and immune sequencing. The library was built from 400 ng RNA with molecular barcoded adaptors for alpha/delta and beta/gamma chains. MiXCR, run by TCRdb on the reads, gives a single entry per CDR3 protein. The sample has more than 55,000 distinct CDR3 sequences; roughly 18% are singletons. Sequencing was done on a sample of a population of CD138-negative cells sorted from bone marrow. These receptors were collected from a donor at least 40 years old with multiple myeloma.

This clonotype was observed many times. V is TRBV20-1 and J is TRBJ2-7; TRBD2 might be the D (6 bases). With 3 bases removed from V and 3 bases from J, the gap between germline ends came to 18 bases. Per the germline V gene, CDR1 is DFQATT and CDR2 is SNEGSKA (reference sequence). The CDR3 has 15 amino acids. The CDR3 here is CSARIAGSKIYEQYF. As DNA, the CDR3 is TGCAGTGCTAGGATAGCCGGGAGTAAGATCTACGAGCAGTACTTC.

A note on this clonotype: This CDR3 is missing its conserved last phenylalanine or tryptophan, likely due to a read error. The rearrangement links TRBV7-9 to TRBJ2-5; D uncertain. CDR1 is SEHNR and CDR2 is FQNEAQ in the germline V gene (reference sequence). V gave up 3 bases and J gave up 5 bases, with 1 base separating them. The CDR3 is made up of 10 amino acids. The CDR3: CASSFETQYL. DNA of the CDR3: TGTGCCAGCAGCTTCGAGACCCAGTACCTC.

This clonotype was detected many times. V gene TRBV6-5 combines with J gene TRBJ2-3, with D uncertain. Looked up from germline, CDR1 is MNHEY and CDR2 is SVGAGI. CDR3 length: 11 amino acids. Trimming took off 5 bases at V and 6 bases at J, with 6 bases between the two ends. In DNA form, the CDR3 reads TGTGCCAGCAGTGACATCGATACGCAGTATTTT. Translated: CASSDIDTQYF.

The sample holds many counts of this clonotype. V gene TRBV29-1 combines with J gene TRBJ1-5; 8 bases are shared with TRBD1. This CDR3 contains 13 residues. The germline V gene has CDR1 SQVTM and CDR2 ANQGSEA. The V and J ends lost 6 bases and 5 bases, in that order; junction bases with no gene match: 6. The CDR3 loop reads CSVTGGDDQPQHF. For the CDR3, the DNA is TGCAGCGTAACAGGGGGGGACGATCAGCCCCAGCATTTT.

As for this clonotype: This sequence may be a read error, since a much larger clone differs from it by one base. The rearrangement joins TRBV28 to TRBJ2-5; 7 positions agree with TRBD2. The CDR3 is made up of 19 amino acids. V lost 2 bases, J lost 2 bases, and 17 bases stayed unmatched. Germline-derived CDR1 and CDR2 are MDHEN and SYDVKM. CDR3: CASSLNRDGEGTFQETQYF. CDR3 DNA sequence: TGTGCCAGCAGTTTAAACCGGGACGGGGAGGGGACTTTTCAAGAGACCCAGTACTTC.

Details on this clonotype: A much larger clone lies one base from this, so it may be a read error. The V call is TRBV5-1, the J call TRBJ2-5; TRBD1 aligns across 10 bases. Germline V gene data show CDR1 as SGHRS and CDR2 as YFSETQ. The CDR3 consists of 15 residues. CDR3 sequence: CAGSLSGTGDETQYF. Here the CDR3 DNA reads TGCGCCGGCAGCTTAAGCGGGACAGGGGATGAGACCCAGTACTTC.

In regard to this clonotype: A far bigger clonotype differs at one base, so this is likely a read error. CDR3 sequence reads: CASSWTSGIYNEQYF. The DNA for the CDR3 is TGTGCCAGCAGCTGGACTAGCGGGATTTACAATGAGCAGTACTTC. This chain uses TRBV7-2 with TRBJ2-7; 12 positions agree with TRBD2. Looked up from germline, CDR1 is SGHTA and CDR2 is FQGNSA. There are 15 residues in the CDR3. V shed 4 bases and J 7 bases; nucleotides not matched to a gene: 8. Variable domain in full (rest from reference TRBV7-2 and TRBJ2-7): GAGVSQSPSNKVTEKGKDVELRCDPISGHTALYWYRQSLGQGLEFLIYFQGNSAPDKSGLPSDRFSAERTGGSVSTLTIQRTQQEDSAVYLCASSWTSGIYNEQYFGPGTRLTVT.

The chain links TRBV5-1 to TRBJ2-3; D is ambiguous. Deletions cut 1 base from V and 2 bases from J, with 8 bases between. This CDR3 contains 14 residues. Germline lookup yields CDR1 SGHRS and CDR2 YFSETQ. As DNA, the CDR3 is TGCGCCAGCAGCTTGCACAAAGCCACAGATACGCAGTATTTT. This codes for CASSLHKATDTQYF.

This clonotype has more than one count but fewer than ten. A read error may be the cause here, since a much bigger clone is one base away. The V and J genes are TRBV5-1 and TRBJ1-5; 10 bases agree with TRBD1. Looked up from germline, CDR1 is SGHRS and CDR2 is YFSETQ. The CDR3 is 15 amino acids. Here the CDR3 reads CVSSQGQGRAQPQHF. In nucleotides, the CDR3 is TGCGTCAGCAGCCAGGGACAGGGGCGAGCTCAGCCCCAGCATTTT.

This clonotype appeared a few times. The chain couples TRBV5-4 to TRBJ1-2, with TRBD1 identical over 9 bases. The CDR3 length is 15 residues. With 4 bases clipped from V and 4 bases from J, the junction kept 8 bases outside the gene matches. Germline V gene lookup returns CDR1 SGHNT and CDR2 YYREEE (reference sequence). The CDR3 DNA reads as TGTGCCAGCAGCAAAGGACAGGGGAGGACCTATGGCTACACCTTC. This sequence encodes CASSKGQGRTYGYTF.

In this sample, this clonotype turned up many times. This chain joins TRBV7-9 and TRBJ2-5; 7 bases align to TRBD1. CDR1 and CDR2 (germline): SEHNR, FQNEAQ (reference sequence). This CDR3 region has 13 residues. The V and J ends lost 4 bases and 5 bases, in that order; junction bases with no gene match: 4. CDR3 DNA: TGTGCCAGCAGCTACGACAGGGCGGAGACCCAGTACTTC. As protein: CASSYDRAETQYF.

Worth noting for this clonotype: This may be a read error: a much more frequent sequence differs by one nucleotide. V usage is TRBV5-5 and J usage is TRBJ2-7; TRBD2 matches at 7 bases. V was clipped by 2 bases and J by 6 bases; unmatched bases: 14. The CDR3 runs to 16 residues. The germline V gene encodes CDR1 SGHKS and CDR2 YYEKEE (reference sequence). CDR3 nucleotides: TGTGCCAGCAGCTTTAACCGGGACGGGGGGAAGTTCGAGCAGTACTTC. Translating it yields CASSFNRDGGKFEQYF.

This clonotype was observed at least ten times. The V call is TRBV20-1, the J call TRBJ1-5; D perhaps matches TRBD1 (6 bases). Germline values: CDR1 DFQATT, CDR2 SNEGSKA (reference sequence). The CDR3 is made up of 14 amino acids. Trimming shortened V by 3 bases and J by 1 base, and 10 bases separated the two germline ends. CDR3 in amino acids: CSARRGQSNQPQHF. The DNA of the CDR3 is TGCAGTGCTAGGCGTGGACAGAGCAATCAGCCCCAGCATTTT.

This clonotype has ten or more counts. The rearrangement joins TRBV2 to TRBJ2-1, with 8 bases fitting TRBD2. Germline V gene sequence: CDR1 SNHLY, CDR2 FYNNEI. V was pared by 8 bases and J by 6 bases, with 6 bases of the junction left unmatched. CDR3 length: 13 residues. In nucleotides, the CDR3 is TGTGCCAGCGGATTGGCGGGAGGCAATGAGCAGTTCTTC. The encoded protein is CASGLAGGNEQFF.

This clonotype was recorded many times. This sequence joins TRBV19 and TRBJ2-2; TRBD2 matches 10 bases. CDR3 length equals 14 residues. J gave up 3 bases and V 11 bases, and 6 bases lay outside the gene matches. The germline CDR1 and CDR2 sequences are LNHDA and SQIVND (reference sequence). The CDR3 region has the DNA TGTGCCGGCTCTAGCGGGGGCTACACCGGGGAGCTGTTTTTT. Translating it yields CAGSSGGYTGELFF.

This clonotype was seen ten or more times. The gene calls are TRBV6-4 and TRBJ2-1, with 7 nucleotides matching TRBD2. The germline gives CDR1 MRHNA, CDR2 SNTAGT. CDR3 size: 14 residues. Germline trimming cut 8 bases from V and 5 bases from J; bases unmatched to any gene: 9. The DNA for the CDR3 is TGTGCCAGCGATGGGCGGGGGTCTGACAATGAGCAGTTCTTC. Amino acids: CASDGRGSDNEQFF.

This clonotype was seen many times. The chain is built from TRBV7-9 and TRBJ2-2, with TRBD2 identical over 10 bases. The CDR3 length is 18 residues. Trimming removed 4 bases from V and 0 bases from J; junction bases left unmatched: 8. Germline-derived CDR1 and CDR2 are SEHNR and FQNEAQ (reference sequence). As DNA, the CDR3 is TGTGCCAGCAGCTCCCTTCGACTAGCGGGCGCGAACACCGGGGAGCTGTTTTTT. It yields the protein CASSSLRLAGANTGELFF.

As regards this clonotype: The junction departs from the called germline gene at one end, perhaps through a read error. This chain uses TRBV7-7 with TRBJ2-2, with D possibly being TRBD2 (7 bases). In germline, CDR1 is SSHAT, CDR2 FNYEAQ (reference sequence). This CDR3 has 21 residues. CDR3 loop: CASSLAPPGVTGGRITGELFF. The DNA for the CDR3 is TGTGCTAGCAGCTTAGCCCCTCCCGGTGTAACGGGGGGCCGGATCACCGGGGAGCTGTTTTTT. Complete variable domain (other parts from reference TRBV7-7 and TRBJ2-2): GAGVSQSPRYKVTKRGQDVTLRCDPISSHATLYWYQQALGQGPEFLTYFNYEAQPDKSGLPSDRFSAERPEGSISTLTIQRTEQRDSAMYRCASSLAPPGVTGGRITGELFFGEGSRLTVL.

This clonotype was counted at least ten times. The rearrangement uses TRBV5-1 and TRBJ2-7; no clear D. The CDR3 runs 14 residues. Trimming took 4 bases from V and 0 from J, leaving 11 bases between them. Germline V gives CDR1 SGHRS, CDR2 YFSETQ. The CDR3 region is CASSPGASSYEQYF. The CDR3 DNA reads as TGCGCCAGCAGCCCGGGCGCGAGCTCCTACGAGCAGTACTTC.

This clonotype has at least ten counts. This rearrangement joins TRBV7-6 to TRBJ1-1; weak D call: TRBD1 (6 bases). The CDR3 is 17 residues long. From germline, CDR1 is SGHVS and CDR2 FNYEAQ. V gave up 5 bases and J gave up 3 bases, with 22 bases separating them. CDR3 region: CASSRGGRHFGYTEAFF. Written as DNA, the CDR3 is TGTGCCAGCAGCCGGGGGGGCCGCCACTTTGGATACACTGAAGCTTTCTTT.